This T cell receptor beta chain derives from a study of response to subunit inactivated influenza vaccine. Study results and caveats: New T cells are recruited in small numbers by each seasonal influenza vaccination, according to the authors' suggestion.

This clonotype has just a few counts. Its specificity is unknown. One entry per CDR3 protein, called by TCRdb with MiXCR from the RT-PCR reads. The repertoire has hundreds of thousands of distinct CDR3 sequences, 25% of them found once; the top ten carry approximately 2%. CDR1 is DFQATT and CDR2 is SNEGSKA in the germline V gene (reference sequence). V lost 5 bases, J lost 1 base, and 11 bases stayed unmatched. CDR3 length: 15 amino acids. This chain connects TRBV20-1 to TRBJ2-7, with 7 bases that match TRBD1. The sequence derives from a man aged 50 to 60 who received an inactivated influenza vaccine. The sample in question was CD4+ T cells sorted from PBMCs, obtained more than 4 days after vaccination. CDR3 DNA sequence: TGCAGTGCTCACAATCCGGGACAGCCTTCCTACGAGCAGTACTTC. It encodes CSAHNPGQPSYEQYF.